This TCR beta chain originates from a study of cytomegalovirus exposure and HLA in healthy donors. Overall study results and limits: Some V segments, including TRBV6-2 and TRBV6-3, were excluded as indistinguishable. The records held CMV serostatus as the only immune exposure information. The authors enumerated over 150 TCR beta chains as linked to cytomegalovirus. Equally common other TCR beta chains were less clonally expanded than HLA-associated ones, a later analysis found.

The CDR3 loop spans 18 amino acids. Looked up from germline, CDR1 is SGHRS and CDR2 is YFSETQ. It was with 60 Vbeta and 13 Jbeta primers that the PCR ran. Some clones are missing from TCRdb's copy, which holds only in-frame ones; the method was immunoSEQ multiplex PCR. The table has around 200,000 clones, around 77% seen once. A note on this clone: Its antigen is still unknown. An end of the junction differs from the germline gene, which may be a read error. Other DNA sequences in this specimen translate into the identical CDR3.

The origin of this receptor is a woman under 30 in good health and CMV-seronegative. The sample taken for sequencing was PBMCs. This chain joins TRBV5-1 and TRBJ1-1; 11 nucleotides agree with TRBD1. In DNA, the CDR3 is TGCGCCAGCAGACCGGATTTACGGGACAGGGGGAAAAGAGATGAAGCTTTCTTC. It specifies CASRPDLRDRGKRDEAFF.